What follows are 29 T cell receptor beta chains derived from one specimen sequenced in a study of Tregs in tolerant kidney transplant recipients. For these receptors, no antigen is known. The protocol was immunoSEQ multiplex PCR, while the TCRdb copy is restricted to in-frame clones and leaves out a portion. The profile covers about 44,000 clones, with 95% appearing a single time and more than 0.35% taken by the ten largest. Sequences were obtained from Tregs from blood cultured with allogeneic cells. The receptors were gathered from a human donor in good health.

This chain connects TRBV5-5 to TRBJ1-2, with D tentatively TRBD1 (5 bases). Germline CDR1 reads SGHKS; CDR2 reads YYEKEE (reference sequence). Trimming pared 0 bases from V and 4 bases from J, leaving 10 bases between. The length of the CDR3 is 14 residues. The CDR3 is CASSLGQQAYGYTF. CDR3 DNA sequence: TGTGCCAGCAGCTTGGGGCAACAGGCCTATGGCTACACCTTC.

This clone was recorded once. The CDR3 here is CASRSGFRTDTQYF. CDR3 coding DNA: TGTGCCAGCAGGAGTGGGTTTAGGACAGATACGCAGTATTTT. J is TRBJ2-3 and V is TRBV6-1; D gene uncertain. V lost 6 bases, J lost 3 bases, and 13 bases lay in between. Germline V lookup: CDR1 MNHNS, CDR2 SASEGT. The CDR3 extends over 14 amino acids.

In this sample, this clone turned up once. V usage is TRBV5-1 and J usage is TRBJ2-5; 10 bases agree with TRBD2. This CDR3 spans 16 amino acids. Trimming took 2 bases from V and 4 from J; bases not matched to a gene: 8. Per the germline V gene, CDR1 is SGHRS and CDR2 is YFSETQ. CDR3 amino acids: CASSFNPSGGAETQYF. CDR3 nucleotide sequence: TGCGCCAGCAGCTTTAACCCTAGCGGGGGAGCAGAGACCCAGTACTTC.

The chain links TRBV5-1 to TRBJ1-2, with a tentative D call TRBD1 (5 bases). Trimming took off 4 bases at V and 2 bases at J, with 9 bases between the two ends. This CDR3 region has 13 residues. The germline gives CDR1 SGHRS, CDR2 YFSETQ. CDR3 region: CASSPDKNYGYTF. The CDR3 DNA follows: TGCGCCAGCAGCCCGGACAAGAACTATGGCTACACCTTC.

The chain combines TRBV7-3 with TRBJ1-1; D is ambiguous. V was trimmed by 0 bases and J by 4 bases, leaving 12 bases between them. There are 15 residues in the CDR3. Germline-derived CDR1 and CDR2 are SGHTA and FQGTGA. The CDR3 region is CASSLTPDPGTEAFF. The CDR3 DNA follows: TGTGCCAGCAGCTTAACGCCGGACCCGGGCACTGAAGCTTTCTTT.

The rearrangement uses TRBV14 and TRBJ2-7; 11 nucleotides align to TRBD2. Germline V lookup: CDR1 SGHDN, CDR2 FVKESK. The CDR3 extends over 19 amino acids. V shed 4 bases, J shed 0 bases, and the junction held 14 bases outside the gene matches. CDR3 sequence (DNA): TGTGCCAGCAGCCCAATCTTGTTTAGCGGGAGGGCCCTCTCCTACGAGCAGTACTTC. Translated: CASSPILFSGRALSYEQYF.

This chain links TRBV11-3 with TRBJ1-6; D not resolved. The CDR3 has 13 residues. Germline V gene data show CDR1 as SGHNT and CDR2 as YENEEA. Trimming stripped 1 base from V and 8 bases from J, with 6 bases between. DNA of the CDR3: TGTGCCAGCAGCTTAGTCACGGATTCACCCCTCCACTTT. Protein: CASSLVTDSPLHF.

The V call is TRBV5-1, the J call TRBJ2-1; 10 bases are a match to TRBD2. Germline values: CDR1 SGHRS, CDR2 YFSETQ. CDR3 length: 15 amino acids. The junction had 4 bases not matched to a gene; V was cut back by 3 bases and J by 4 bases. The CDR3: CASSSLAGDYNEQFF. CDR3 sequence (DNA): TGCGCCAGCAGCTCCCTAGCGGGGGATTACAATGAGCAGTTCTTC.

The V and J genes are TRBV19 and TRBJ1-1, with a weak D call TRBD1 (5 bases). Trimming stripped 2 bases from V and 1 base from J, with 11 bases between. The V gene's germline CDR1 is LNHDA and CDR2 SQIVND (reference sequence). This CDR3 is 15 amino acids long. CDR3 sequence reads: CASSIRTPRNTEAFF. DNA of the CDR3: TGTGCCAGTAGTATACGGACACCACGGAACACTGAAGCTTTCTTT.

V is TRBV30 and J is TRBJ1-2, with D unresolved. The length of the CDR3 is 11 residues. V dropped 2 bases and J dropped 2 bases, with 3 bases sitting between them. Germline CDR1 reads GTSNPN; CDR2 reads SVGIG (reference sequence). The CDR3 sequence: CAWSMNYGYTF. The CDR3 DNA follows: TGTGCCTGGAGTATGAACTATGGCTACACCTTC.

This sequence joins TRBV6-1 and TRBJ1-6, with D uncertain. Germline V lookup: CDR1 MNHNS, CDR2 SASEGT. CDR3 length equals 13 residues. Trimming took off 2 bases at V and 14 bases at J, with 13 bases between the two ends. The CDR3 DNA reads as TGTGCCAGCAGTGAACGAGACTCGGGGACCCTCCACTTT. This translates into CASSERDSGTLHF.

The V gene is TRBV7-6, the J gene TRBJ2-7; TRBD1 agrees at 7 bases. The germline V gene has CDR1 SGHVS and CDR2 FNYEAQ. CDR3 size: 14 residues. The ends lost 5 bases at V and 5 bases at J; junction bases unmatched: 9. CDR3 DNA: TGTGCCAGCAGCCTCCGACAGGGTTTCGACGAGCAGTACTTC. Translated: CASSLRQGFDEQYF.

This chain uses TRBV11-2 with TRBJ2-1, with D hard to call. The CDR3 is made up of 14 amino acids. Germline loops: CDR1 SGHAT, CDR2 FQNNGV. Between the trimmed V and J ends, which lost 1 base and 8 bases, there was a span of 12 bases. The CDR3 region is CASSLGPLSHEQFF. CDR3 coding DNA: TGTGCCAGCAGCTTAGGGCCCCTTTCCCATGAGCAGTTCTTC.

For the CDR3, the DNA is TGCGCCAGCGAGCGGGGGTATTACAATGAGCAGTTCTTC. Its protein is CASERGYYNEQFF. V usage is TRBV10-2 and J usage is TRBJ2-1, with 8 positions matching TRBD2. V dropped 8 bases and J dropped 4; count of bases not matched to a gene: 4. This CDR3 is 13 amino acids long. The germline V gene has CDR1 WSHSY and CDR2 SAAADI.

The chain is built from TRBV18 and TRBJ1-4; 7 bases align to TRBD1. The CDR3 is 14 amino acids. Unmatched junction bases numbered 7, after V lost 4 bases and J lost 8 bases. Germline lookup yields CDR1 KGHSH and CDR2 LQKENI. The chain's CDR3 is CASSLLGGSEKLFF. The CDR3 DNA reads TGTGCCAGCTCACTCTTAGGGGGCTCGGAAAAACTGTTTTTT.

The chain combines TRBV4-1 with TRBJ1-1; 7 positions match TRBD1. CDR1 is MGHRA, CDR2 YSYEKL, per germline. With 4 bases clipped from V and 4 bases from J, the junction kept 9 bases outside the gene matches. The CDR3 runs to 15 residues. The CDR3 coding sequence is TGCGCCAGCAGCCGGAGTGCCAGGGGGACCACTGAAGCTTTCTTT. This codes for CASSRSARGTTEAFF.

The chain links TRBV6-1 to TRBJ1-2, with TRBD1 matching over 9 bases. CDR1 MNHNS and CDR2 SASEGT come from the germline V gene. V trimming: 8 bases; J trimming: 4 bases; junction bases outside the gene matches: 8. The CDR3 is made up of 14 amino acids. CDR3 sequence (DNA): TGTGCCAGCGCTACAGGGGGCGCAGGCTATGGCTACACCTTC. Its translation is CASATGGAGYGYTF.

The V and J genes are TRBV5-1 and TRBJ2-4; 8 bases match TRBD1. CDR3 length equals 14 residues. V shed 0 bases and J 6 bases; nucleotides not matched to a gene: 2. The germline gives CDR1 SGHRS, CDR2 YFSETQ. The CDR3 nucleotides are TGCGCCAGCAGCTTGGGGGACAGGAGAAACATTCAGTACTTC. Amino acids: CASSLGDRRNIQYF.

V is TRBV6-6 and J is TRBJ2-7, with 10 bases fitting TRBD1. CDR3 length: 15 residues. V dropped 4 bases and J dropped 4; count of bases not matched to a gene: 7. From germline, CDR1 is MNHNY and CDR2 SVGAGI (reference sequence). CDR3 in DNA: TGTGCCAGCAGTTCCCCGGACAGGGGGGTTTACGAGCAGTACTTC. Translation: CASSSPDRGVYEQYF.

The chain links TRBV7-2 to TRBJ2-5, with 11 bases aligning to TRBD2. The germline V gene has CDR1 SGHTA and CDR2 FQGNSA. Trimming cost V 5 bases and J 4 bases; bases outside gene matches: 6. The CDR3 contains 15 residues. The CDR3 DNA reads TGTGCCAGCAGCCCTACTAGCGGGGGCCGAGAGACCCAGTACTTC. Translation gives CASSPTSGGRETQYF.

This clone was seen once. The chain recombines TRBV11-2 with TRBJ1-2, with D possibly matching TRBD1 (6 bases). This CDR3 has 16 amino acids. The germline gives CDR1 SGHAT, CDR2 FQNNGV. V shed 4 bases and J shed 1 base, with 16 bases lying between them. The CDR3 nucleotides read TGTGCCAGCAGCTCCCTCGGGCAGGGGCTTAACTATGGCTACACCTTC. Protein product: CASSSLGQGLNYGYTF.

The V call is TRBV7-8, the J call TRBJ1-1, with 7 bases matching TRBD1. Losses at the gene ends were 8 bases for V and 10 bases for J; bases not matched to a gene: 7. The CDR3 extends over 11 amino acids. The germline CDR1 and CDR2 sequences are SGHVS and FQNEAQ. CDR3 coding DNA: TGTGCCAGCCTTTCAGCAGGGGGAGCTTTCTTT. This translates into CASLSAGGAFF.

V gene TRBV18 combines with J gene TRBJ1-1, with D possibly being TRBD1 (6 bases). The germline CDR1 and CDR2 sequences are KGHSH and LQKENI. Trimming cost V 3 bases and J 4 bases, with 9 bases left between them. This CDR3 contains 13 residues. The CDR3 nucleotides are TGTGCCAGCTCACCGGAGGGGGGCACTGAAGCTTTCTTT. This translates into CASSPEGGTEAFF.

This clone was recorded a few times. The CDR3 bases are TGTGCCAGCAGCCCGGACGGAGGGCCCCTCCACTTT. Translated: CASSPDGGPLHF. This rearrangement joins TRBV11-2 to TRBJ1-6; D remains ambiguous. Germline CDR1 and CDR2: SGHAT and FQNNGV. V was trimmed by 5 bases and J by 13 bases, leaving 12 bases between them. The CDR3 is made up of 12 amino acids.

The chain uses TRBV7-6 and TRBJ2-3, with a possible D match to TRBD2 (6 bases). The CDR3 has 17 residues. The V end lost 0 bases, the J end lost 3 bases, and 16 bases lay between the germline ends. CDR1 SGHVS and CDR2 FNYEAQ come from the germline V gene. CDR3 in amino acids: CASSLALEGLGTDTQYF. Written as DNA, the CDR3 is TGTGCCAGCAGCTTAGCTCTGGAGGGGTTGGGGACAGATACGCAGTATTTT.

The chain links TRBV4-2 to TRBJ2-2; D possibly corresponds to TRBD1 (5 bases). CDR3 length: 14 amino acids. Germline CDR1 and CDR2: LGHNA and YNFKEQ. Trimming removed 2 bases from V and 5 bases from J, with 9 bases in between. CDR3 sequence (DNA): TGTGCCAGCAGCCAATCTTCAGGGACCGGGGAGCTGTTTTTT. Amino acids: CASSQSSGTGELFF.

The DNA of the CDR3 is TGTGCCAGCAGTTTTCAGGACAGGGCGGGGACTGAAGCTTTCTTT. This gives the protein CASSFQDRAGTEAFF. This rearrangement joins TRBV28 to TRBJ1-1; 8 bases map to TRBD1. From germline, CDR1 is MDHEN and CDR2 SYDVKM. The CDR3 has 15 residues. V trimming: 3 bases; J trimming: 5 bases; junction bases outside the gene matches: 8.

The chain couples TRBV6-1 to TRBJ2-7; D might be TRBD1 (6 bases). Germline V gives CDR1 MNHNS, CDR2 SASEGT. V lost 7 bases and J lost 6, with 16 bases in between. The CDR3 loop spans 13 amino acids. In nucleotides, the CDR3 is TGTGCCAGCACCCCGACAGGAGCACGCGAGCAGTACTTC. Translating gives CASTPTGAREQYF.

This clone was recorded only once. In nucleotides, the CDR3 is TGTGCCATCAGTCCAGCACTAGGATCGTCCTCTGGAAACACCATATATTTT. It yields the protein CAISPALGSSSGNTIYF. The V call is TRBV10-3, the J call TRBJ1-3, with D uncertain. The CDR3 totals 17 residues. Trimming cost V 5 bases and J 0 bases, with 17 bases left between them. Germline loops: CDR1 ENHRY, CDR2 SYGVKD.